This T cell receptor beta chain stems from a study of T cell responses to AZD1222 COVID-19 vaccine. Germline CDR1 is SEHNR and CDR2 is FQNEAQ (reference sequence). Germline trimming cut 5 bases from V and 1 base from J; bases unmatched to any gene: 5. The CDR3 sequence is 14 residues long. The protocol was immunoSEQ multiplex PCR, while the TCRdb copy is restricted to in-frame clones and leaves out a portion. The data contain some 200,000 clones, roughly 94% of them singletons. The chain couples TRBV7-9 to TRBJ2-7; 7 nucleotides match TRBD1. This sequence was found in an adult who received the MenACWY meningococcal vaccine as a control. This sample comprised peripheral blood, obtained 28 days after the second dose of the MenACWY control vaccine. The CDR3 nucleotides are TGTGCCAGCAGCACGCAACAGGGGTCCTACGAGCAGTACTTC. It is translated as CASSTQQGSYEQYF.